A selection of T cell receptor beta chains follows, all from one sample in a study of cytomegalovirus exposure and HLA in healthy donors. Profiled with immunoSEQ multiplex PCR; TCRdb holds only in-frame clones, not every one. The sample lists about 140,000 clones, approximately 70% occurring once. Sequencing input: PBMCs. Receptor source: an older woman in good health and CMV-seronegative. Both conserved end residues are part of each CDR3. A D gene is named only where the DNA matches it firmly. Expanded clones are given a class, and other clones once, few, many or no size at all.

d_gene	len	v_gene	abundance	j_gene	CDR3aa	CDR3nt
TRBD2	18	TRBV7-6	-	TRBJ2-1	CASSPQSSGGVPGNEQFF	TGTGCCAGCAGCCCTCAATCTAGCGGGGGGGTTCCGGGAAATGAGCAGTTCTTC
-	12	TRBV28	-	TRBJ2-7	CASSIGGYEQYF	TGTGCCAGCAGTATAGGCGGCTACGAGCAGTACTTC
-	14	TRBV5-4	-	TRBJ2-7	CASRRDFPSYEQYF	TGTGCCAGCAGAAGGGACTTCCCCTCCTACGAGCAGTACTTC
TRBD2	15	TRBV4-3	-	TRBJ2-7	CASSQGLAEVYEQYF	TGCGCCAGCAGCCAGGGACTAGCGGAAGTTTACGAGCAGTACTTC
-	18	TRBV28	few	TRBJ2-3	CASSLVGRALRDTDTQYF	TGTGCCAGCAGTTTAGTGGGCAGGGCCCTGCGGGACACAGATACGCAGTATTTT
TRBD1	13	TRBV5-4	once	TRBJ1-2	CASSLDRNYGYTF	TGTGCCAGCAGTTTGGACAGGAACTATGGCTACACCTTC
TRBD1	16	TRBV6-5	-	TRBJ2-2	CASSLPGQGGTGELFF	TGTGCCAGCAGTTTGCCGGGACAGGGTGGCACCGGGGAGCTGTTTTTT
TRBD2	16	TRBV4-2	-	TRBJ2-2	CASSQAGAGGAGELFF	TGTGCCAGCAGCCAAGCCGGGGCGGGAGGTGCCGGGGAGCTGTTTTTT
-	16	TRBV5-1	once	TRBJ2-1	CASSTDSSLRYNEQFF	TGCGCCAGCAGCACCGACTCGAGCCTCCGTTACAATGAGCAGTTCTTC
-	15	TRBV29-1	-	TRBJ2-7	CSVQQAAGVSYEQYF	TGCAGCGTTCAACAAGCGGCAGGGGTTTCCTACGAGCAGTACTTC
TRBD1	12	TRBV2	-	TRBJ1-2	CASRTDRVGYTF	TGTGCCAGCAGAACTGACAGGGTAGGCTACACCTTC
-	13	TRBV11-2	-	TRBJ1-2	CASSGGGAFGYTF	TGTGCCAGCAGCGGGGGGGGCGCGTTTGGCTACACCTTC
TRBD1	12	TRBV6-5	few	TRBJ1-2	CASRRQGSGYTF	TGTGCCAGCAGACGACAGGGGTCTGGCTACACCTTC
TRBD1	12	TRBV5-1	-	TRBJ1-2	CASRGQSYGYTF	TGCGCCAGCAGGGGACAGAGCTATGGCTACACCTTC
TRBD1	15	TRBV28	-	TRBJ2-7	CASSPRQGATYEQYF	TGTGCCAGCAGTCCTAGACAGGGGGCCACCTACGAGCAGTACTTC
TRBD1	15	TRBV19	once	TRBJ1-1	CASSPDRGLNTEAFF	TGTGCCAGTAGTCCTGACAGGGGGCTGAACACTGAAGCTTTCTTT
-	13	TRBV7-2	-	TRBJ1-2	CASSLDSWYGYTF	TGTGCCAGCAGCTTAGACAGTTGGTACGGCTACACCTTC
TRBD1	16	TRBV5-4	-	TRBJ1-4	CASSLATGGINEKLFF	TGTGCCAGCAGCTTGGCCACAGGGGGGATTAATGAAAAACTGTTTTTT
TRBD2	15	TRBV9	few	TRBJ2-5	CASSGGLAGEETQYF	TGTGCCAGCAGCGGGGGACTAGCGGGGGAAGAGACCCAGTACTTC
-	14	TRBV9	few	TRBJ2-5	CASRDRFLQETQYF	TGTGCCAGCAGAGATAGATTTCTCCAAGAGACCCAGTACTTC
-	12	TRBV9	few	TRBJ2-2	CASSVISGELFF	TGTGCCAGCAGCGTTATCTCCGGGGAGCTGTTTTTT
-	18	TRBV7-7	few	TRBJ2-4	CASSLVGGAWWTKNIQYF	TGTGCTAGCAGCTTAGTGGGGGGGGCTTGGTGGACCAAAAACATTCAGTACTTC
TRBD1	13	TRBV29-1	-	TRBJ1-2	CSVAPPGQSGYTF	TGCAGCGTTGCCCCTCCGGGACAGAGTGGCTACACCTTC
TRBD1	15	TRBV19	few	TRBJ1-2	CASSIIGQGARGYTF	TGTGCCAGTAGTATAATTGGACAGGGGGCGCGAGGCTACACCTTC
-	17	TRBV4-3	-	TRBJ2-1	CASISRRGGGPYNEQFF	TGCGCCAGCATCTCCAGAAGGGGAGGGGGTCCCTACAATGAGCAGTTCTTC
TRBD1	14	TRBV14	-	TRBJ2-3	CARKDRGQTDTQYF	TGTGCCAGAAAAGACAGGGGGCAGACAGATACGCAGTATTTT
-	13	TRBV27	-	TRBJ1-2	CASSLFGREGYTF	TGTGCCAGCAGTTTATTTGGGAGGGAGGGCTACACCTTC
TRBD1	14	TRBV27	-	TRBJ2-7	CASSSYRGPYEQYF	TGTGCCAGCAGTTCGTACAGGGGCCCCTACGAGCAGTACTTC
TRBD1	14	TRBV28	once	TRBJ2-7	CASIPGQTTYEQYF	TGTGCCAGTATACCGGGACAGACAACCTACGAGCAGTACTTC
TRBD2	16	TRBV5-6	-	TRBJ2-1	CASSQTSGRPYNEQFF	TGTGCCAGCAGCCAGACTAGCGGGAGACCCTACAATGAGCAGTTCTTC
-	15	TRBV7-7	-	TRBJ2-5	CASSLGGTDQETQYF	TGTGCTAGCAGCTTAGGGGGGACAGACCAAGAGACCCAGTACTTC
-	13	TRBV7-9	few	TRBJ1-5	CASSLDRSQPQHF	TGTGCCAGCAGCTTAGACAGAAGTCAGCCCCAGCATTTT
-	16	TRBV19	-	TRBJ2-7	CASSTSWDTMNYEQYF	TGTGCCAGTAGTACCTCTTGGGACACGATGAACTACGAGCAGTACTTC
-	16	TRBV6-5	few	TRBJ1-1	CASSYSPVTLNTEAFF	TGTGCCAGCAGTTACTCTCCTGTTACACTGAACACTGAAGCTTTCTTT
-	14	TRBV11-1	-	TRBJ2-3	CASSFYRSTDTQYF	TGTGCCAGCAGCTTTTATCGGAGCACAGATACGCAGTATTTT
-	15	TRBV9	-	TRBJ2-2	CASSVFQGGTGELFF	TGTGCCAGCAGCGTATTTCAGGGAGGCACCGGGGAGCTGTTTTTT
-	15	TRBV6-5	few	TRBJ1-4	CASSLLQGPSEKLFF	TGTGCCAGCAGTTTGCTCCAGGGGCCGAGTGAAAAACTGTTTTTT
TRBD1	15	TRBV11-1	-	TRBJ1-1	CASSWGQGMNTEAFF	TGTGCCAGCAGCTGGGGACAGGGCATGAACACTGAAGCTTTCTTT
-	16	TRBV11-1	-	TRBJ2-7	CASSPLRVPSSYEQYF	TGTGCCAGCAGCCCCCTTCGGGTCCCAAGCTCCTACGAGCAGTACTTC
-	15	TRBV19	-	TRBJ2-6	CASSVQGTGANVLTF	TGTGCCAGTAGTGTACAGGGAACTGGGGCCAACGTCCTGACTTTC
-	15	TRBV7-3	few	TRBJ1-4	CASSATGGVGEKLFF	TGTGCCAGCAGCGCCACGGGAGGGGTCGGTGAAAAACTGTTTTTT
TRBD1	16	TRBV18	-	TRBJ1-1	CASSLTGAAIGIEAFF	TGTGCCAGCTCACTTACAGGGGCGGCGATTGGGATTGAAGCTTTCTTT
TRBD1	13	TRBV6-6	-	TRBJ1-1	CASFRDRGTEAFF	TGTGCCAGCTTCCGGGACAGGGGAACTGAAGCTTTCTTT
TRBD1	16	TRBV7-9	-	TRBJ2-7	CASSLGLGTGAYEQYF	TGTGCCAGCAGCTTAGGGCTCGGGACAGGGGCCTACGAGCAGTACTTC
-	14	TRBV28	-	TRBJ2-1	CASGPAGTYNEQFF	TGTGCCAGCGGCCCTGCGGGGACCTACAATGAGCAGTTCTTC
TRBD2	14	TRBV7-6	-	TRBJ2-3	CASSRIAGRDTQYF	TGTGCCAGCAGCCGTATAGCGGGGCGAGATACGCAGTATTTT
-	15	TRBV6-6	-	TRBJ1-1	CASSHPLSPNTEAFF	TGTGCCAGCAGTCATCCCCTTAGCCCGAACACTGAAGCTTTCTTT
-	15	TRBV6-1	-	TRBJ2-4	CASSVLTEVQNIQYF	TGTGCCAGCAGTGTCTTAACTGAAGTTCAAAACATTCAGTACTTC
TRBD1	18	TRBV7-2	few	TRBJ2-2	CASSLFRTGGLGTGELFF	TGTGCCAGCAGCTTATTTAGGACAGGGGGCCTGGGAACCGGGGAGCTGTTTTTT
-	14	TRBV19	-	TRBJ2-1	CASSSLGLGGEQFF	TGTGCCAGTAGCTCTTTGGGGCTAGGTGGGGAGCAGTTCTTC